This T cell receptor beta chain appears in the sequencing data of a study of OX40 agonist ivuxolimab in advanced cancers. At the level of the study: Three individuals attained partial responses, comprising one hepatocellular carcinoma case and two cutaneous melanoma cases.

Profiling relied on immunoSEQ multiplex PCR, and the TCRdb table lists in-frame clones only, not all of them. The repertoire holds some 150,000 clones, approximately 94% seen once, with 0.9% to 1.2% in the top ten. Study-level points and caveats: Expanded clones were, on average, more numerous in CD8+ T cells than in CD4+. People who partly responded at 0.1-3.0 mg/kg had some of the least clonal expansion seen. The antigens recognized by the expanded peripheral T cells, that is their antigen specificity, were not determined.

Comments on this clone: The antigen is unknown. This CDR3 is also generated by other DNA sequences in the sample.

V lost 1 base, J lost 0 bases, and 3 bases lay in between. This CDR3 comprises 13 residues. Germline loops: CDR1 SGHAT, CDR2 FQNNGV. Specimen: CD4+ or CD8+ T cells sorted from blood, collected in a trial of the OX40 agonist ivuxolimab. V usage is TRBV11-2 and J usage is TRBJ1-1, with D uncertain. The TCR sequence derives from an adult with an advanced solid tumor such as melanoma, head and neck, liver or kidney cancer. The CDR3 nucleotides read TGTGCCAGCAGCTTAGTCGTGAACACTGAAGCTTTCTTT. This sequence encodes CASSLVVNTEAFF.